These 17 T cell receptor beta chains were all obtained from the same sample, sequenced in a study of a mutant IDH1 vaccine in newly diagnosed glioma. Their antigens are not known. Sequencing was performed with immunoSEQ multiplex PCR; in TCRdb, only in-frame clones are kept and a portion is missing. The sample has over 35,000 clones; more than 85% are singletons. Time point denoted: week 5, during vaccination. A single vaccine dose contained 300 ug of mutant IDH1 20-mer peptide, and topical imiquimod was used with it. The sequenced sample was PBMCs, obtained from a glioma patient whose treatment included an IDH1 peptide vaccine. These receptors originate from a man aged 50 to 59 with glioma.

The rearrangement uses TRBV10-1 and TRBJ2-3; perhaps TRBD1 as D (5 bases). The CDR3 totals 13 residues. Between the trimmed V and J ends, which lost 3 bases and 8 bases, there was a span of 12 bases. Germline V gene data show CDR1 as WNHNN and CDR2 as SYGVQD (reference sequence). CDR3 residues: CASSDFQGGTQYF. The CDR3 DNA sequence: TGCGCCAGCAGTGATTTCCAGGGCGGTACGCAGTATTTT.

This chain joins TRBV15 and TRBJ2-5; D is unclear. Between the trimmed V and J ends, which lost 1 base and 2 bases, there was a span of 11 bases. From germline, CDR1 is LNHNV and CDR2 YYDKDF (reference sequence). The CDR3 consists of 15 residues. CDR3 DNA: TGTGCCACCAGCAGAGCAGAACGAGTACAAGAGACCCAGTACTTC. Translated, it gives CATSRAERVQETQYF.

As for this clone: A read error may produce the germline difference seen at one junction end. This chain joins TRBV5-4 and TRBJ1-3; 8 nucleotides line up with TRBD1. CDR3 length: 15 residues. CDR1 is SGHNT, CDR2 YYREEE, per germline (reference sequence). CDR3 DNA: TGTGCCAGCAGTTTGGACAGGGTGGAGGGAAACACCATATATTTT. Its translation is CASSLDRVEGNTIYF.

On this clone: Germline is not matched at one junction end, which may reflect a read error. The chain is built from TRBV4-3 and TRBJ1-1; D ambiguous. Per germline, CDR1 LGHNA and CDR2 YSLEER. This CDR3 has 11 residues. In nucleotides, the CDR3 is TGCGCCAGCAGCCAAGGGTTAAGACCGGTCTTT. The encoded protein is CASSQGLRPVF.

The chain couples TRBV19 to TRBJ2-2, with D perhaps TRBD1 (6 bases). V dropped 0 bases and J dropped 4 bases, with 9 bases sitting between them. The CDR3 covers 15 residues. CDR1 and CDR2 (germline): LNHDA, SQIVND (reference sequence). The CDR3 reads CASSIEGRGTGELFF. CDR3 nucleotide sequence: TGTGCCAGTAGTATAGAAGGCAGGGGCACCGGGGAGCTGTTTTTT.

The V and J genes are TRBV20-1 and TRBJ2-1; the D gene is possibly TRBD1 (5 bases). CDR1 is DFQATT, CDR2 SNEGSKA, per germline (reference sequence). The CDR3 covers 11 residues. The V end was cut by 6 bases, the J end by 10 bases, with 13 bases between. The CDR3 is CSAYTGYEQFF. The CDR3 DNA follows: TGCAGTGCCTATACAGGTTACGAGCAGTTCTTC.

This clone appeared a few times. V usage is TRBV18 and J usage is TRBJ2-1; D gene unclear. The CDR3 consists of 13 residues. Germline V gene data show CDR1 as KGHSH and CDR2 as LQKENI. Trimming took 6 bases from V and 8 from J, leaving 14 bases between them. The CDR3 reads CASSILGKDEQFF. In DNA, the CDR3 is TGTGCCAGCTCTATCTTGGGTAAGGATGAGCAGTTCTTC.

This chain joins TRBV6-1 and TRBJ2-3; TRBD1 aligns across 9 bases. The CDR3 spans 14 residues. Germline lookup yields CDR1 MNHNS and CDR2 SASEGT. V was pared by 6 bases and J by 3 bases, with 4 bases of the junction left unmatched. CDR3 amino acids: CASRDRGFTDTQYF. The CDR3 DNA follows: TGTGCCAGCAGGGACAGGGGATTTACAGATACGCAGTATTTT.

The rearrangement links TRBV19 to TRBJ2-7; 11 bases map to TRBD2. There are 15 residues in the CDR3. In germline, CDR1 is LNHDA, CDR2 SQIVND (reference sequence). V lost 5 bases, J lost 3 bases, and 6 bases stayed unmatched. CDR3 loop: CASSAGTSGRYEQYF. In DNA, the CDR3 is TGTGCCAGTAGTGCCGGGACTAGCGGACGCTACGAGCAGTACTTC. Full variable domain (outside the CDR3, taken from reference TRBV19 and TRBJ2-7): DGGITQSPKYLFRKEGQNVTLSCEQNLNHDAMYWYRQDPGQGLRLIYYSQIVNDFQKGDIAEGYSVSREKKESFPLTVTSAQKNPTAFYLCASSAGTSGRYEQYFGPGTRLTVT.

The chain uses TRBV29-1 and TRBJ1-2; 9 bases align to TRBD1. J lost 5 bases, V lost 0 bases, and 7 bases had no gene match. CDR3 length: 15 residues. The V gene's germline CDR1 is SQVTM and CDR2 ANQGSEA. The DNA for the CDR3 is TGCAGCGTTGAAGATGGGACAGGGTACTATTATGGCTACACCTTC. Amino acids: CSVEDGTGYYYGYTF.

The CDR3 DNA reads as TGTGCCAGCAGCGCCACAGATACGCAGTATTTT. Translated: CASSATDTQYF. The chain combines TRBV9 with TRBJ2-3; D call uncertain. The germline V gene has CDR1 SGDLS and CDR2 YYNGEE. V was cut by 3 bases and J by 2 bases, with 1 base left in between. The CDR3 runs 11 residues.

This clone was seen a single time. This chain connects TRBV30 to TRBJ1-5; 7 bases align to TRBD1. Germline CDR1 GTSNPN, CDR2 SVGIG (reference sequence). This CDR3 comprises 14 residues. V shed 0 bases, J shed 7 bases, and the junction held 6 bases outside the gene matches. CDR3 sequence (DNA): TGTGCCTGGAGTGTGGAGACAGGGTCCCAGCCCCAGCATTTT. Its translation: CAWSVETGSQPQHF.

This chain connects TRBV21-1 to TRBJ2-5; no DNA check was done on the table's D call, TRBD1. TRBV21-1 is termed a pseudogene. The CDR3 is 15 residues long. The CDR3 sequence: CASSKEDRVRETQYF. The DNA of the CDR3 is TGTGCCAGCAGCAAAGAGGACAGGGTTCGTGAGACCCAGTACTTC.

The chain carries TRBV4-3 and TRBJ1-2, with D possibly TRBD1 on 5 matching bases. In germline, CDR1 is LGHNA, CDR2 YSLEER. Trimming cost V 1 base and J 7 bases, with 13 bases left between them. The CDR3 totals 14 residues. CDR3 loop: CASSQAQTGVGYTF. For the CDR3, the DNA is TGCGCCAGCAGCCAAGCCCAGACGGGGGTTGGCTACACCTTC.

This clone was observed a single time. CDR3 DNA: TGTGCCAGCAGCTTAGAGGGTAGCACAGATACGCAGTATTTT. Its protein product is CASSLEGSTDTQYF. V is TRBV11-2 and J is TRBJ2-3; D gene ambiguous. With 0 bases removed from V and 0 bases from J, the gap between germline ends came to 4 bases. Germline V gives CDR1 SGHAT, CDR2 FQNNGV. This CDR3 is 14 amino acids long.

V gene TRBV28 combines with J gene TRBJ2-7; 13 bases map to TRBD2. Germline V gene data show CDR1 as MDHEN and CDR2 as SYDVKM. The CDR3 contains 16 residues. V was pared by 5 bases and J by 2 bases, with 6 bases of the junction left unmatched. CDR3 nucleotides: TGTGCCAGCAGTCTGGGACTAGCGGGGATAACCTACGAGCAGTACTTC. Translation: CASSLGLAGITYEQYF. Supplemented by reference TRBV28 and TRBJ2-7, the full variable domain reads DVKVTQSSRYLVKRTGEKVFLECVQDMDHENMFWYRQDPGLGLRLIYFSYDVKMKEKGDIPEGYSVSREKKERFSLILESASTNQTSMYLCASSLGLAGITYEQYFGPGTRLTVT.

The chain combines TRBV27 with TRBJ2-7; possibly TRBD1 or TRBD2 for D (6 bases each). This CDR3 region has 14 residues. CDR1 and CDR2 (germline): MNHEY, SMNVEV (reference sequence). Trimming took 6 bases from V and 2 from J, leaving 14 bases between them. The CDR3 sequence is CASRQRGAPYEQYF. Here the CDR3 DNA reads TGTGCCAGCAGACAGAGGGGGGCCCCCTACGAGCAGTACTTC.